Below are 23 T cell receptor beta chains sequenced from a single sample in a study of blood T cell repertoires in COVID-19. Libraries were prepared by immunoSEQ multiplex PCR; TCRdb keeps only in-frame clonotypes and omits some of them. The table has some 130,000 clones, 79% seen once. Input material: peripheral blood. The source of these receptors is a man in his 60s with acute or convalescent COVID-19.

Only a few counts were recorded for this clone. The CDR3 DNA is TGTGCCAGCAGGACAGGGTACAGCTACACCTTC. As protein: CASRTGYSYTF. The rearrangement joins TRBV28 to TRBJ1-2; TRBD1 aligns across 7 bases. In germline, CDR1 is MDHEN, CDR2 SYDVKM. The CDR3 is 11 residues long. Germline trimming cut 6 bases from V and 9 bases from J; bases unmatched to any gene: 4.

The chain carries TRBV24-1 and TRBJ2-3, with 9 bases fitting TRBD1. Germline CDR1 is KGHDR and CDR2 is SFDVKD. The CDR3 consists of 17 residues. Trimming removed 5 bases from V and 3 bases from J; junction bases left unmatched: 11. The CDR3 loop reads CATSALPGTGKTDTQYF. The CDR3 coding sequence is TGTGCCACCAGTGCCCTCCCGGGGACAGGGAAGACAGATACGCAGTATTTT.

The gene calls are TRBV27 and TRBJ2-2, with unresolved D. The CDR3 contains 11 residues. Germline lookup yields CDR1 MNHEY and CDR2 SMNVEV (reference sequence). V lost 4 bases and J 7 bases, leaving 4 bases between the germline ends. The CDR3 region is CASSSGGELFF. CDR3 coding DNA: TGTGCCAGCAGTTCCGGCGGGGAGCTGTTTTTT.

V and J are TRBV7-8 and TRBJ2-1; 8 bases are a match to TRBD2. CDR1 SGHVS and CDR2 FQNEAQ come from the germline V gene. The CDR3 sequence is 15 residues long. After removal of 6 bases from V and 5 bases from J, the junction contained 9 bases not matched to a gene. The DNA for the CDR3 is TGTGCCAGCAGGCGTCCGGGACTAGATAACAATGAGCAGTTCTTC. Its protein is CASRRPGLDNNEQFF.

The chain links TRBV6-5 to TRBJ2-3; 9 nucleotides agree with TRBD1. CDR3 length: 15 amino acids. CDR1 and CDR2 (germline): MNHEY, SVGAGI. V gave up 2 bases and J gave up 6 bases; unmatched junction bases: 6. The DNA for the CDR3 is TGTGCCAGCAGTTACGCCGGACAGGGGCTGGATACGCAGTATTTT. This codes for CASSYAGQGLDTQYF.

The chain joins TRBV7-6 to TRBJ2-1; TRBD2 matches 9 bases. Trimming removed 1 base from V and 4 bases from J; junction bases left unmatched: 8. The CDR3 length is 17 residues. Germline V CDR1 and CDR2: SGHVS, FNYEAQ. CDR3 loop: CASSLVPSGKGYNEQFF. The DNA for the CDR3 is TGTGCCAGCAGCTTAGTACCTAGCGGGAAAGGATACAATGAGCAGTTCTTC. The full variable domain, completed using reference TRBV7-6 and TRBJ2-1, is GAGVSQSPRYKVTKRGQDVALRCDPISGHVSLYWYRQALGQGPEFLTYFNYEAQQDKSGLPNDRFSAERPEGSISTLTIQRTEQRDSAMYRCASSLVPSGKGYNEQFFGPGTRLTVL.

The gene calls are TRBV12-3 or TRBV12-4 and TRBJ1-1; TRBD1 might be the D (6 bases). The CDR3 has 13 residues. Trimming removed 6 bases at V and 2 bases at J, with 10 bases between. The CDR3 sequence is CASRLQGNTEAFF. In nucleotides, the CDR3 is TGTGCCAGCAGGTTACAGGGAAACACTGAAGCTTTCTTT.

CDR3 sequence: CSASNGGLGNQPQHF. The CDR3 bases are TGCAGTGCTAGTAACGGAGGGCTGGGCAATCAGCCCCAGCATTTT. The rearrangement joins TRBV20-1 to TRBJ1-5; D gene ambiguous. The length of the CDR3 is 15 residues. Per the germline V gene, CDR1 is DFQATT and CDR2 is SNEGSKA (reference sequence). Trimming shortened V by 3 bases and J by 2 bases, and 14 bases separated the two germline ends.

The chain couples TRBV4-1 to TRBJ1-4, with 7 nucleotides matching TRBD1. The CDR3 is made up of 15 amino acids. With V trimmed by 4 bases and J by 7 bases, 9 bases remained unmatched. The germline V gene has CDR1 MGHRA and CDR2 YSYEKL. The CDR3: CASSPFQGVSEKLFF. The CDR3 DNA sequence: TGCGCCAGCAGCCCTTTTCAGGGGGTCTCTGAAAAACTGTTTTTT.

The rearrangement uses TRBV12-3 or TRBV12-4 and TRBJ2-1; 10 bases map to TRBD2. Trimming removed 6 bases from V and 9 bases from J; junction bases left unmatched: 5. This CDR3 has 13 residues. CDR3 sequence (DNA): TGTGCCAGCAGCCATACTAGCGGGACTGAGCAGTTCTTC. Translated, it gives CASSHTSGTEQFF.

This clone was recorded a few times. V and J are TRBV4-2 and TRBJ2-7; 7 positions match TRBD1. This CDR3 has 15 residues. The ends lost 0 bases at V and 8 bases at J; junction bases unmatched: 10. The germline CDR1 and CDR2 sequences are LGHNA and YNFKEQ. CDR3 nucleotide sequence: TGTGCCAGCAGCCAAGACGCAACTAGAGGGGGCCAGCAGTACTTC. It translates to CASSQDATRGGQQYF.

The chain combines TRBV12-3 or TRBV12-4 with TRBJ1-1; D remains unclear. Trimming stripped 3 bases from V and 1 base from J, with 6 bases between. CDR3 length equals 13 residues. The chain's CDR3 is CASSFAENTEAFF. As DNA, the CDR3 is TGTGCCAGCAGTTTCGCGGAGAACACTGAAGCTTTCTTT.

V gene TRBV14 combines with J gene TRBJ1-2; D unclear. The V end was cut by 1 base, the J end by 0 bases, with 6 bases between. The length of the CDR3 is 14 residues. The germline V gene encodes CDR1 SGHDN and CDR2 FVKESK. The CDR3 protein is CASSQAQSNYGYTF. For the CDR3, the DNA is TGTGCCAGCAGCCAAGCACAATCTAACTATGGCTACACCTTC. Complete variable domain (other parts from reference TRBV14 and TRBJ1-2): EAGVTQFPSHSVIEKGQTVTLRCDPISGHDNLYWYRRVMGKEIKFLLHFVKESKQDESGMPNNRFLAERTGGTYSTLKVQPAELEDSGVYFCASSQAQSNYGYTFGSGTRLTVV.

The chain recombines TRBV6-5 with TRBJ2-2, with TRBD1 as a possible D gene (6 bases). Germline V gene data show CDR1 as MNHEY and CDR2 as SVGAGI. The CDR3 length is 13 residues. V gave up 8 bases and J gave up 3 bases, with 10 bases separating them. The CDR3 nucleotides are TGTGCCAGCCAACAGGGAGACACCGGGGAGCTGTTTTTT. Translating it yields CASQQGDTGELFF.

The chain has TRBV5-6 and TRBJ2-7; TRBD2 might be the D (5 bases). Germline V gene sequence: CDR1 SGHDT, CDR2 YYEEEE. The ends were cut back, 3 bases at V and 6 bases at J, with 16 bases in the middle. This CDR3 is 14 amino acids long. In DNA, the CDR3 is TGTGCCAGCAGCTGGCGGGCCCCAAGGAGCGAGCAGTACTTC. This sequence encodes CASSWRAPRSEQYF.

This clone appeared a single time. This chain uses TRBV3-1 (or the pseudogene TRBV3-2) with TRBJ1-6; D gene unclear. The CDR3 contains 14 residues. Germline assignment: CDR1 LGHDT and CDR2 YNNKEL (reference sequence). Trimming took off 1 base at V and 10 bases at J, with 11 bases between the two ends. The DNA for the CDR3 is TGTGCCAGCAGCCAAGTCGGCGGTGCATCACCCCTCCACTTT. This encodes CASSQVGGASPLHF.

The chain has TRBV18 and TRBJ2-3; perhaps TRBD1 as D (6 bases). The germline gives CDR1 KGHSH, CDR2 LQKENI. V gave up 1 base and J gave up 4 bases, with 15 bases separating them. The CDR3 length is 16 residues. The CDR3 reads CASSPQQGRIADTQYF. For the CDR3, the DNA is TGTGCCAGCTCACCACAGCAGGGGAGAATAGCAGATACGCAGTATTTT.

The gene calls are TRBV11-2 and TRBJ2-2, with D possibly matching TRBD2 (7 bases). The germline V gene encodes CDR1 SGHAT and CDR2 FQNNGV. The V end was cut by 6 bases, the J end by 3 bases, with 14 bases between. This CDR3 is built from 15 residues. CDR3 in amino acids: CASRRGARDTGELFF. Here the CDR3 DNA reads TGTGCCAGCAGACGGGGGGCTCGAGACACCGGGGAGCTGTTTTTT.

The V and J genes are TRBV4-2 and TRBJ2-1, with 9 bases identical to TRBD2. There are 15 residues in the CDR3. CDR1 is LGHNA, CDR2 YNFKEQ, per germline. With 0 bases clipped from V and 8 bases from J, the junction kept 5 bases outside the gene matches. The DNA for the CDR3 is TGTGCCAGCAGCCAAGAAGGCGGGAGGGGAGATGAGCAGTTCTTC. It is translated as CASSQEGGRGDEQFF.

This chain joins TRBV19 and TRBJ2-1, with 13 bases lining up with TRBD2. CDR1 is LNHDA and CDR2 is SQIVND in the germline V gene (reference sequence). V gave up 8 bases and J gave up 4 bases; unmatched junction bases: 5. The CDR3 loop spans 15 amino acids. This CDR3 is CASGGTSGIYNEQFF. CDR3 coding DNA: TGTGCCAGTGGCGGGACTAGCGGGATTTACAATGAGCAGTTCTTC. Using reference TRBV19 and TRBJ2-1 for the parts outside the CDR3, the full variable domain is DGGITQSPKYLFRKEGQNVTLSCEQNLNHDAMYWYRQDPGQGLRLIYYSQIVNDFQKGDIAEGYSVSREKKESFPLTVTSAQKNPTAFYLCASGGTSGIYNEQFFGPGTRLTVL.

This clone has more than one count but fewer than ten. This sequence joins TRBV5-1 and TRBJ1-6; 10 positions agree with TRBD1. Germline V CDR1 and CDR2: SGHRS, YFSETQ. CDR3 length equals 14 residues. V dropped 3 bases and J dropped 6; count of bases not matched to a gene: 0. CDR3 coding DNA: TGCGCCAGCAGCTGGACAGGGGGTAATTCACCCCTCCACTTT. Translation: CASSWTGGNSPLHF.

This chain connects TRBV19 to TRBJ2-7; D is possibly TRBD1 (5 bases). Trimming left V 5 bases short and J 3 bases short, with 17 bases between. The CDR3 length is 15 residues. Germline V gene data show CDR1 as LNHDA and CDR2 as SQIVND (reference sequence). The CDR3 DNA is TGTGCCAGTAGTTCGGATCTCAGGGCAATCTACGAGCAGTACTTC. Translation: CASSSDLRAIYEQYF.

The rearrangement uses TRBV6-6 and TRBJ2-1; 8 bases map to TRBD1. J was trimmed by 3 bases and V by 4 bases; bases with no gene match: 8. There are 16 residues in the CDR3. Germline CDR1 and CDR2: MNHNY and SVGAGI (reference sequence). CDR3 sequence (DNA): TGTGCCAGCAGTTTATCCGGGACAGGAGTCTACAATGAGCAGTTCTTC. It specifies CASSLSGTGVYNEQFF.